Detailed here is one TCR beta chain. This clonotype was observed a handful of times. What this receptor recognizes is not known. One base away there is no much larger clone; base qualities are not given. CDR1 is given as SNHLY and CDR2 as FYNNEI, both from the germline V gene. Deletion took 3 bases off V and 7 bases off J, with a span of 25 bases between the germline ends. Reading from cysteine to phenylalanine, the CDR3 counts 18 amino acids. Left in the record is the CDR3 DNA by itself, 54 bases read in frame from the first base. The treatment or condition label here, explained by the study, means: approximately 11-day PBMC culture with coronavirus spike peptide pools or control peptides (ViraFEST assay). To expand antigen-specific T cells with peptide pools and then pick out the expanded clonotypes through TCR sequencing, the study relied on the ViraFEST assay. Negative nucleocapsid antibody tests before and after vaccination confirmed that the healthy vaccine recipients had no prior SARS-CoV-2 infection. Each well held 2.2 million or so PBMCs cultured in IMDM containing around 5% human AB serum and approximately 9.8 IU/ml IL-2, with roughly 10 ug/ml peptide pools added. Half of the culture medium was replaced with fresh IL-2-containing medium on days 3 and 7. Once the cells had been in culture for around ten days, the EasySep CD4+ T cell isolation kit was used to isolate CD4+ T cells by negative selection. Ficoll-Paque Plus gradient centrifugation was used to isolate PBMCs from whole blood, and the isolated PBMCs were then either used fresh or cryopreserved at -140C. Each culture condition was generally run in triplicate wells.

The data belong to a study of vaccination and CD4 T cells after COVID-19 (dated by TCRdb to the early 2020s). For the wider study: The convalescent cohort included six males and four females, with two Hispanic individuals, seven Caucasians, two Asians and one multiracial person. Participants received two doses of either the Pfizer-BioNTech BNT162b2 vaccine (n=8) or the Moderna mRNA-1273 vaccine (n=2). Post-COVID blood samples were collected from convalescent patients a median of approximately 93 days after diagnosis, with a range of about 30 to 170 days. The time from the second vaccine dose to post-vaccine blood sampling had a median of roughly 70 days and ranged from roughly 13 to 241 days. Culture stimuli were overlapping spike peptide pools from SARS-CoV-2 and from the common cold coronaviruses HCoV-NL63, HCoV-OC43 and HCoV-229E. As controls, cultures received a CEFX viral epitope pool (the positive control), an HIV-1 Nef peptide pool (the negative control), or no peptide at all. In 10 COVID-19 convalescent patients and a handful of infection-naive healthy vaccine recipients, the spike-specific CD4+ TCR repertoire before mRNA vaccination was compared with the repertoire after mRNA vaccination. Here is what the overall study found, with its caveats: In convalescent patients, a median approximately 83% of post-vaccine SARS-CoV-2-reactive clones were detected only after vaccination, suggesting vaccine-specific priming. The median count of SARS-CoV-2-reactive clonotypes went up from around 23 after infection to 38 after vaccination, although the change was not significant. Of the vaccine-specific clones found in convalescent patients, nearly all (304 of 307) were mono-reactive for SARS-CoV-2 spike instead of being cross-reactive with common cold coronaviruses. The study included relatively few convalescent patients and did not analyze early timepoints after natural infection.

The receptor library was made with PCR. DNA from cultured CD4+ T cells was subjected to TCR sequencing with the Oncomine TCR Beta short-read assay at the Johns Hopkins FTIC core. The QIAamp micro DNA kit was used to extract genomic DNA from the cultured CD4+ T cells. Oncomine TCR Beta libraries from cultured CD4+ T cells were pooled using unique dual indexes and sequenced on an Illumina iSeq 100. The source study handled its data this way. Non-productive sequences were removed, and CDR3s that did not start with C, did not end with F or W, or were shorter than 7 amino acids were discarded. The MANAFEST web application identified antigen-specific clonotypes by comparing peptide-stimulated wells against reference wells and other culture wells. For a clone to be called positive, the clone needed an FDR below 0.05, an odds ratio above 5, and a productive frequency above 0.1% in at least two of three replicate wells. Cross-reactive clonotypes were defined as significantly expanded in both SARS-CoV-2 spike wells and at least one common cold coronavirus spike condition. Using R version 3.6.1, CDR3 homology was evaluated through Levenshtein distances (stringdist) along with unrooted phylogenetic trees (ape). Starting from the raw public reads, TCRdb applied fastp trimming at Q25, assembled clones with MiXCR and retained in-frame beta chains. Entries that share a CDR3 protein sequence are merged under the most common genes and DNA. The V and J calls here are based on TCRdb, not the publication. Across this sample there are around 15,000 distinct CDR3 sequences, with around 72% seen only once. Of the sample, over 9% is held by the ten largest clones.

The chain links TRBV2 with TRBJ1-5, and the D gene may be TRBD1, 5 bases matching. The sample in question was CD4+ T cells from blood, cultured in vitro, obtained after SARS-CoV-2 vaccination. This receptor was obtained from a human donor who received a COVID-19 vaccine. The nucleotide sequence is given as TGTGCCAGCAGTGATAGGGTGGGGGGACCGACTTTGAACCAGCCCCAGCATTTT. Its translation reads: CASSDRVGGPTLNQPQHF.